Below are 21 T cell receptor beta chains sequenced from a single sample in a study of Graves' ophthalmopathy and Graves' hyperthyroidism. Using RNA transcripts, the TCR beta CDR3 regions were amplified. The first-round RT-PCR employed HTBI primers together with the Qiagen OneStep RT-PCR kit. A multiplex PCR was then performed as the second round. TCRdb reanalysed the multiplex PCR reads using MiXCR and keeps one entry per CDR3 protein. The sample shows about 1.2 million distinct CDR3 sequences, 36% of them seen only once. The sequencing input was peripheral blood or thyroid tissue (not recorded which). The receptors derive from an adult man with Graves' hyperthyroidism.

This clonotype came up a few times. The gene calls are TRBV19 and TRBJ1-5; D is undetermined. Per the germline V gene, CDR1 is LNHDA and CDR2 is SQIVND (reference sequence). Trimming cost V 3 bases and J 0 bases, with 21 bases left between them. The CDR3 extends over 19 amino acids. The CDR3 sequence: CASSISPHSGKYSNQPQHF. The CDR3 DNA reads as TGTGCCAGTAGTATTTCTCCTCACTCAGGAAAGTATAGCAATCAGCCCCAGCATTTT.

This chain connects TRBV10-3 to TRBJ1-2; D gene ambiguous. In germline, CDR1 is ENHRY, CDR2 SYGVKD. The CDR3 length is 15 residues. The V gene lost 11 bases and the J gene lost 2 bases, with 21 bases spanning the gap. CDR3 amino acids: CAGSSLVAPNYGYTF. Written as DNA, the CDR3 is TGTGCCGGCAGTTCCCTGGTTGCTCCGAACTATGGCTACACCTTC.

The rearrangement joins TRBV20-1 to TRBJ2-5; D is perhaps TRBD2 (7 bases). V was trimmed by 5 bases and J by 5 bases, leaving 21 bases between them. This CDR3 has 15 residues. Germline V gene data show CDR1 as DFQATT and CDR2 as SNEGSKA (reference sequence). In DNA form, the CDR3 reads TGCAGTGCTGAGATAGGGGGGGGGGCCAGGGAGACCCAGTACTTC. This sequence encodes CSAEIGGGARETQYF.

Of note for this clonotype: The CDR3 ends on some other residue instead of the conserved phenylalanine or tryptophan, so this is likely a read error. The DNA is left out, because the CDR3 cannot be placed on it with certainty; the CDR3 is given as TCRdb lists it. V and J are TRBV7-9 and TRBJ1-5; TRBD1 is taken as the D call from the table, unchecked against the DNA. In germline, CDR1 is SEHNR, CDR2 FQNEAQ (reference sequence). Ends included, the CDR3 has 10 residues. The CDR3 reads CASSPPGTGA.

This clonotype was seen only a few times. The gene calls are TRBV13 and TRBJ2-7; D is uncertain. Germline CDR1 reads PRHDT; CDR2 reads FYEKMQ (reference sequence). V was cut by 4 bases and J by 12 bases, with 22 bases left in between. The CDR3 sequence is 14 residues long. The CDR3 is CASSSRNARVFRYF. The CDR3 DNA is TGTGCCAGCAGCTCAAGAAACGCTCGGGTTTTCCGGTACTTC.

The chain combines TRBV15 with TRBJ2-2; tentatively, D is TRBD1 or TRBD2 (5 bases each). CDR1 and CDR2 from the germline V gene are LNHNV and YYDKDF (reference sequence). The CDR3 is 16 residues long. V lost 3 bases to trimming and J lost 5 bases, with 16 bases between them. The CDR3 DNA reads as TGTGCCACCAGCAGTGAATGGGGGACGAGGACCGGGGAGCTGTTTTTT. Translating gives CATSSEWGTRTGELFF.

The chain is built from TRBV25-1 and TRBJ1-2; D is perhaps TRBD1 (6 bases). V was cut by 6 bases and J by 5 bases, with 16 bases left in between. CDR1 MGHDK and CDR2 SYGVNS come from the germline V gene. The CDR3 loop spans 14 amino acids. The CDR3 protein is CASRRNQGLYGYTF. The CDR3 bases are TGTGCCAGCAGGCGTAATCAGGGGTTGTATGGCTACACCTTC.

The genes are TRBV6-5 and TRBJ2-5; 9 bases fit TRBD2. The germline CDR1 and CDR2 sequences are MNHEY and SVGAGI. This CDR3 spans 17 amino acids. V was clipped by 0 bases and J by 4 bases; unmatched bases: 9. This CDR3 is CASSYSGASGARETQYF. CDR3 bases: TGTGCCAGCAGTTACTCAGGGGCTAGCGGGGCCCGAGAGACCCAGTACTTC.

The chain employs TRBV19 and TRBJ2-7; 7 nucleotides line up with TRBD1. In germline, CDR1 is LNHDA, CDR2 SQIVND (reference sequence). CDR3 size: 17 residues. The junction had 17 bases not matched to a gene; V was cut back by 5 bases and J by 4 bases. The CDR3 protein is CASSSGTTGSSKYEQYF. The CDR3 DNA reads as TGTGCCAGTAGTTCGGGGACGACAGGGAGTTCGAAATACGAGCAGTACTTC.

The chain combines TRBV7-2 with TRBJ1-2, with D unclear. V was cut by 10 bases and J by 12 bases, with 21 bases left in between. CDR1 and CDR2 from the germline V gene are SGHTA and FQGNSA. The CDR3 runs to 12 residues. The CDR3 DNA reads TGTGCCACCTCTGAGGGCCGAACGGACCACACCTTC. Its translation is CATSEGRTDHTF.

This chain joins TRBV19 and TRBJ2-7, with 7 bases lining up with TRBD2. Germline V lookup: CDR1 LNHDA, CDR2 SQIVND (reference sequence). J lost 0 bases, V lost 6 bases, and 8 bases had no gene match. This CDR3 is 15 amino acids long. CDR3 in DNA: TGTGCCAGTAGCCAACTAGCGTCGAGCTCCTACGAGCAGTACTTC. Encoded protein: CASSQLASSSYEQYF.

This clonotype appeared a few times. The chain is built from TRBV7-3 and TRBJ2-6; 7 bases fit TRBD1. This CDR3 has 18 residues. Unmatched junction bases numbered 6, after V lost 1 base and J lost 0 bases. Germline-derived CDR1 and CDR2 are SGHTA and FQGTGA. The CDR3 nucleotides are TGTGCCAGCAGCTTAAAGAGGGGACAGACCTCTGGGGCCAACGTCCTGACTTTC. This encodes CASSLKRGQTSGANVLTF.

Note on this clonotype: A much larger clone differs from this one at a single base, so this may be a read error. This chain joins TRBV12-3 or TRBV12-4 and TRBJ2-6, with 11 bases lining up with TRBD1. This CDR3 contains 17 residues. This chain's CDR3 is CASSLWTGGRRANVPTF. For the CDR3, the DNA is TGTGCCAGCAGTTTATGGACAGGGGGCCGTCGGGCCAACGTCCCGACTTTC.

This clonotype was observed at least ten times. The chain couples TRBV5-1 to TRBJ2-5; D not resolved. Looked up from germline, CDR1 is SGHRS and CDR2 is YFSETQ. The V end lost 4 bases, the J end lost 3 bases, and 13 bases lay between the germline ends. The CDR3 covers 14 residues. The CDR3 loop reads CASSPSEKEETQYF. CDR3 DNA sequence: TGCGCCAGCAGCCCATCGGAGAAGGAAGAGACCCAGTACTTC.

This clonotype was recorded at least ten times. V is TRBV7-9 and J is TRBJ2-2; perhaps TRBD2 as D (5 bases). CDR3 length equals 14 residues. Deletions cut 4 bases from V and 6 bases from J, with 12 bases between. Per germline, CDR1 SEHNR and CDR2 FQNEAQ (reference sequence). CDR3 sequence (DNA): TGTGCCAGCAGCTCCGAGTGGAGGTCCGGGGAGCTGTTTTTT. This translates into CASSSEWRSGELFF.

The rearrangement joins TRBV14 to TRBJ2-5, with 10 bases lining up with TRBD1. CDR1 is SGHDN and CDR2 is FVKESK in the germline V gene. The length of the CDR3 is 15 residues. J gave up 4 bases and V 4 bases, and 6 bases lay outside the gene matches. CDR3 protein: CASSRVTGGGETQYF. As DNA, the CDR3 is TGTGCCAGCAGCCGAGTGACAGGGGGCGGAGAGACCCAGTACTTC.

This clonotype was found a few times. This chain uses TRBV7-2 with TRBJ1-1, with D perhaps TRBD1 (6 bases). The CDR3 extends over 17 amino acids. Per germline, CDR1 SGHTA and CDR2 FQGNSA. V lost 1 base, J lost 3 bases, and 18 bases lay in between. The CDR3 sequence: CASSLEGDTLFDTEAFF. Here the CDR3 DNA reads TGTGCCAGCAGCTTAGAGGGGGATACCCTCTTTGACACTGAAGCTTTCTTT.

The chain couples TRBV5-4 to TRBJ1-3; D gene unclear. Germline V gives CDR1 SGHNT, CDR2 YYREEE (reference sequence). V shed 2 bases and J shed 3 bases, with 12 bases lying between them. This CDR3 is built from 15 residues. The CDR3 reads CASSLHRPGGNTIYF. CDR3 DNA: TGTGCCAGCAGCTTACATCGCCCGGGTGGAAACACCATATATTTT.

The chain joins TRBV7-8 to TRBJ1-2; D remains unclear. CDR1 is SGHVS, CDR2 FQNEAQ, per germline. Deletions cut 1 base from V and 12 bases from J, with 21 bases between. CDR3 length equals 15 residues. CDR3 protein: CASSLVGPPSSGNTF. The CDR3 DNA follows: TGTGCCAGCAGCTTAGTTGGCCCCCCAAGCTCTGGAAACACCTTC.

This clonotype was recorded a few times. The V call is TRBV3-1, the J call TRBJ2-7; tentatively, D is TRBD2 (6 bases). The CDR3 has 14 amino acids. Germline CDR1 LGHDT, CDR2 YNNKEL (reference sequence). V was cut by 2 bases and J by 2 bases, with 10 bases left in between. CDR3 in DNA: TGTGCCAGCAGCCAAACGGGAGTGCCCTACGAGCAGTACTTC. This encodes CASSQTGVPYEQYF.

The chain combines TRBV6-1 with TRBJ1-5; 9 bases are shared with TRBD1. Germline V gene lookup returns CDR1 MNHNS and CDR2 SASEGT. There are 15 residues in the CDR3. Trimming cost V 6 bases and J 3 bases; bases outside gene matches: 6. The CDR3 DNA reads TGTGCCAGCAGACTACAGGGGGCTTTCAATCAGCCCCAGCATTTT. As protein: CASRLQGAFNQPQHF.